Described below is a single T cell receptor beta chain sequence and its context. Its antigen target is currently unknown. No base quality values were provided; no much bigger clone lies one nucleotide off. The intended sense of this specimen's time point label: patch test 1, 2 weeks after DPC sensitization. The treatment or condition label, read with the paper, signifies: therapeutic diphenylcyclopropenone sensitization with weekly scalp DPC. Total RNA was extracted from unfractionated whole blood that had been collected in Tempus Blood RNA tubes. At every patch-test visit, the blood draw took place before the patch test was put on. Patients were eligible if aged 18 to 70, diagnosed with alopecia and judged suitable for DPC therapy, and pregnant patients were excluded. This sample was included in a study of human T cells and chemical hapten exposure (dated by TCRdb to the early 2020s). General notes on the study: For sensitization, 2% DPC in acetone was applied to a 2 cm by 2 cm area of upper inner arm skin. Throughout the roughly 23-week study period, patients were also given weekly therapeutic DPC doses on the scalp. Each blood RNA sample was used to sequence both TCR alpha and TCR beta chains. In alopecia patients, the study followed how the peripheral blood TCR repertoire changed in vivo over primary and secondary sensitization to diphenylcyclopropenone (DPC), a hapten. Patch testing on the upper back used Finn chambers containing 0.01% DPC, with scoring done after 6 days according to International Contact Dermatitis Research Group standards. Blood was sampled from patients pre-sensitization (week 0) and at 2, 6 and about 24 weeks after DPC sensitization. For TCR sequencing, blood came from over 25 alopecia patients at anywhere from one to four time points (pre-sensitization, 2, 6 and 24 weeks). Most of the patients in the cohort were female, and the cohort covered alopecia areata with under or over 50% scalp involvement, alopecia totalis and alopecia universalis. Libraries were pooled for sequencing, and per-sample TCR yields varied mainly because of small differences in library volumes within the pool. On the study overall, not on this receptor specifically: Because every patient had alopecia, a presumed autoimmune disease, the patients' immune response might differ from that of healthy individuals. DPC sensitization did not change how many TCRs were above 1 in 1000 frequency, and no evidence was found of alterations in global repertoire structure. Patch test score was positively correlated with the number of PT1 expanded TCRs, with significance at thresholds 8, 16 and 32 but not at 4. Expanded TCRs formed significantly more large CDR3 similarity clusters than pre-sensitization or healthy control sets, consistent with antigen-driven responses. After repeated subsampling, changes were observed in the strength of the expansion versus patch-test correlation and in the threshold at which the correlation became significant.

The library was generated by RACE. Sequencing relied on a NextSeq 500. During library preparation, unique molecular identifiers were attached to individual cDNA molecules so that TCRs could be counted in a quantitative, reproducible way. As for how the authors treated the data: The median number of TCRs per sample was 95,638, ranging from about 23,224 to 700,000. V, J and CDR3 annotation of the TCR reads was carried out using the Decombinator software suite. Every sample was subsampled to the same number of TCRs (28,000) for the PS versus PT1 abundance plots. TCRs were defined as expanded if absent before sensitization and observed at least eight times at the 2-week time point. TCRdb handled the public reads itself, with Q25 trimming in fastp and clone calling in MiXCR, and kept productive beta chains. Each record represents a unique CDR3 protein, reported with the most common genes and DNA among its rows. These V and J calls rely on TCRdb rather than the paper's analysis. The sample yields under 40,000 distinct CDR3 sequences; around 6.8% were counted once. Jointly, the top ten make up around 10% of the sample.

As encoded in the germline V gene, CDR1 is SGHVS while CDR2 is FNYEAQ. Trimming takes 0 bases from V and 0 bases from J, and the germline ends sit 15 bases apart. From cysteine to phenylalanine, the CDR3 is 19 amino acids long. Just the 57-base CDR3 DNA is kept, in frame starting at base 1. The rearrangement combines TRBV7-6 with TRBJ2-6; the best D guess is TRBD2, with 6 bases matching. The material sequenced was whole blood, taken in connection with sensitization to the hapten diphenylcyclopropenone (DPC). The clonotype originates from a woman younger than 45 with alopecia areata. Some clones in this sample may be carry-over from other donors' samples. The nucleotide sequence is given as TGTGCCAGCAGCTTAGCCCTGGGGACTTCCAGCTCTGGGGCCAACGTCCTGACTTTC. This codes for CASSLALGTSSSGANVLTF.